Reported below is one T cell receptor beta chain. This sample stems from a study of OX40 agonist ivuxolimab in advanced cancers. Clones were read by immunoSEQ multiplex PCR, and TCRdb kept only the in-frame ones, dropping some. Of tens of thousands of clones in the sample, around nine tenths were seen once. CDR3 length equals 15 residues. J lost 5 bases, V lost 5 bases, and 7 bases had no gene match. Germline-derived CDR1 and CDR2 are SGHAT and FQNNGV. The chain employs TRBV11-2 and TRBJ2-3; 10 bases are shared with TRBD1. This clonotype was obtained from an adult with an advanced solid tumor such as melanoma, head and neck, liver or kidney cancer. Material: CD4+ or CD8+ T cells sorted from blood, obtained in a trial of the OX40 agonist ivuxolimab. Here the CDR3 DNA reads TGTGCCAGCAGCCCCCAGGGACAGGGGCGAGATACGCAGTATTTT. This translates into CASSPQGQGRDTQYF.